The 30 T cell receptor beta chains presented below share a single source sample, sequenced in a study of blood T cell repertoires in COVID-19. TCRdb's table, derived via immunoSEQ multiplex PCR, lists solely in-frame clones and lacks some. The sample contains roughly 71,000 clones, 70% to 90% of which appear only once. Material for sequencing was peripheral blood. The receptors were sampled from a man over 45 with acute or convalescent COVID-19.

The J gene is TRBJ1-1, the V gene TRBV18; the D is unclear. Germline loops: CDR1 KGHSH, CDR2 LQKENI. There are 14 residues in the CDR3. The V end lost 2 bases, the J end lost 1 base, and 8 bases lay between the germline ends. CDR3 amino acids: CASSPASGNTEAFF. In DNA, the CDR3 is TGTGCCAGCTCACCAGCTTCAGGGAACACTGAAGCTTTCTTT. Looking up the rest from reference TRBV18 and TRBJ1-1 gives the full variable domain: NAGVMQNPRHLVRRRGQEARLRCSPMKGHSHVYWYRQLPEEGLKFMVYLQKENIIDESGMPKERFSAEFPKEGPSILRIQQVVRGDSAAYFCASSPASGNTEAFFGQGTRLTVV.

V is TRBV19 and J is TRBJ2-5; TRBD2 matches 8 bases. Germline V gives CDR1 LNHDA, CDR2 SQIVND (reference sequence). The length of the CDR3 is 15 residues. The junction had 9 bases not matched to a gene; V was cut back by 8 bases and J by 1 base. Here the CDR3 DNA reads TGTGCCAGTGCCGTCGGGGGGGGGTTCCAAGAGACCCAGTACTTC. This encodes CASAVGGGFQETQYF.

The rearrangement links TRBV18 to TRBJ1-6; a weak D match, TRBD1 (5 bases). CDR3 size: 15 residues. Looked up from germline, CDR1 is KGHSH and CDR2 is LQKENI. V was trimmed by 1 base and J by 9 bases, leaving 13 bases between them. The CDR3 region is CASSPRDMGGSPLHF. CDR3 DNA: TGTGCCAGCTCACCACGGGATATGGGGGGTTCACCCCTCCACTTT.

The DNA for the CDR3 is TGTGCCTGGAGTATACAGGTTTGGCGGGGGGGTAGTTTGACAGATACGCAGTATTTT. It specifies CAWSIQVWRGGSLTDTQYF. This rearrangement joins TRBV30 to TRBJ2-3; 9 bases map to TRBD2. Germline V gives CDR1 GTSNPN, CDR2 SVGIG (reference sequence). The length of the CDR3 is 19 residues. Trimming at V came to 2 bases and at J to 3 bases, leaving 18 bases not matched to a gene.

J is TRBJ1-6 and V is TRBV15; 8 bases match TRBD1. The CDR3 sequence is 15 residues long. CDR1 LNHNV and CDR2 YYDKDF come from the germline V gene (reference sequence). Trimming cost V 2 bases and J 6 bases; bases outside gene matches: 3. The CDR3: CATSRSTGVNSPLHF. The CDR3 DNA sequence: TGTGCCACCAGCAGATCGACAGGGGTTAATTCACCCCTCCACTTT. Filled out from reference TRBV15 and TRBJ1-6, the complete variable domain reads DAMVIQNPRYQVTQFGKPVTLSCSQTLNHNVMYWYQQKSSQAPKLLFHYYDKDFNNEADTPDNFQSRRPNTSFCFLDIRSPGLGDTAMYLCATSRSTGVNSPLHFGNGTRLTVT.

The rearrangement links TRBV24-1 to TRBJ2-5, with D perhaps matching TRBD2 (5 bases). V was clipped by 1 base and J by 4 bases, with 6 bases between them. CDR3 size: 13 residues. The germline CDR1 and CDR2 sequences are KGHDR and SFDVKD. DNA of the CDR3: TGTGCCACCAGTGATTTTCGGGGAGAGACCCAGTACTTC. Its translation: CATSDFRGETQYF.

The chain employs TRBV10-3 and TRBJ2-3, with TRBD1 matching 8 bases. This CDR3 region has 14 residues. V lost 6 bases to trimming and J lost 5 bases; unmatched junction nucleotides: 7. Germline V lookup: CDR1 ENHRY, CDR2 SYGVKD. CDR3: CAIRPGGAGDTQYF. CDR3 coding DNA: TGTGCCATCAGACCAGGGGGCGCGGGAGATACGCAGTATTTT.

This clone was seen just once. This chain connects TRBV24-1 to TRBJ2-7, with D maybe TRBD1 (5 bases). Trimming took 5 bases from V and 3 from J, leaving 13 bases between them. The length of the CDR3 is 14 residues. Germline V lookup: CDR1 KGHDR, CDR2 SFDVKD. In DNA form, the CDR3 reads TGTGCCACCAGTGGTAAGGGGTCGGTCTACGAGCAGTACTTC. This gives the protein CATSGKGSVYEQYF.

The rearrangement uses TRBV19 and TRBJ1-1; possible D gene TRBD1, 5 bases. V lost 7 bases, J lost 4 bases, and 7 bases lay in between. The CDR3 is 11 residues long. Germline V gene data show CDR1 as LNHDA and CDR2 as SQIVND (reference sequence). CDR3 residues: CASNQGTEAFF. The CDR3 region has the DNA TGTGCCAGTAACCAGGGCACTGAAGCTTTCTTT.

The chain has TRBV6-5 and TRBJ1-1; 7 positions match TRBD1. V shed 10 bases and J 1 base; nucleotides not matched to a gene: 3. Germline V lookup: CDR1 MNHEY, CDR2 SVGAGI. CDR3 length: 12 amino acids. In nucleotides, the CDR3 is TGTGCCATCCGGACAGGGAACACTGAAGCTTTCTTT. Translation gives CAIRTGNTEAFF.

The CDR3 is CASSRTGRSGNTIYF. Written as DNA, the CDR3 is TGTGCCAGCAGTCGGACAGGTCGTTCTGGAAACACCATATATTTT. The gene calls are TRBV6-5 and TRBJ1-3, with 7 bases fitting TRBD1. CDR1 and CDR2 from the germline V gene are MNHEY and SVGAGI. The CDR3 loop spans 15 amino acids. V was clipped by 5 bases and J by 1 base; unmatched bases: 5.

The gene calls are TRBV19 and TRBJ2-7; a weak D match, TRBD1 (7 bases). The CDR3 length is 15 residues. Trimming removed 2 bases at V and 4 bases at J, with 15 bases between. Germline V gene data show CDR1 as LNHDA and CDR2 as SQIVND (reference sequence). DNA of the CDR3: TGTGCCAGTAGTATATCGGAGGGGGCGGTATACGAGCAGTACTTC. Amino acid sequence: CASSISEGAVYEQYF.

This chain connects TRBV6-6 to TRBJ2-7, with TRBD2 as a possible D gene (6 bases). The V gene lost 3 bases and the J gene lost 3 bases, with 9 bases spanning the gap. Germline lookup yields CDR1 MNHNY and CDR2 SVGAGI (reference sequence). This CDR3 region has 13 residues. The CDR3 spells CASSYAGYYEQYF. Written as DNA, the CDR3 is TGTGCCAGCAGTTATGCGGGGTACTACGAGCAGTACTTC.

This clone was seen more than once but under ten times. The chain has TRBV24-1 and TRBJ2-6, with D possibly matching TRBD1 (5 bases). The CDR3 contains 16 residues. The germline V gene has CDR1 KGHDR and CDR2 SFDVKD. The V end was cut by 6 bases, the J end by 4 bases, with 15 bases between. The CDR3 bases are TGTGCCACCAGTCAGGGCCTTGGTTCCGGGGCCAACGTCCTGACTTTC. The encoded protein is CATSQGLGSGANVLTF.

The V gene is TRBV6-1, the J gene TRBJ2-7, with 9 bases aligning to TRBD1. Germline V CDR1 and CDR2: MNHNS, SASEGT. After removal of 4 bases from V and 5 bases from J, the junction contained 12 bases not matched to a gene. CDR3 length: 16 amino acids. The CDR3 region has the DNA TGTGCCAGCAGTGGGGATCTTGGGACAGGGAACCACGAGCAGTACTTC. It translates to CASSGDLGTGNHEQYF.

This clone came up once. The chain uses TRBV12-5 and TRBJ1-5, with 9 bases fitting TRBD1. Trimming at V came to 0 bases and at J to 0 bases, leaving 6 bases not matched to a gene. Per germline, CDR1 LGHNT and CDR2 FRNRAP. The CDR3 is made up of 18 amino acids. CDR3 sequence (DNA): TGTGCTAGTGGTTTGGTACTGGACAGGGGTTATAGCAATCAGCCCCAGCATTTT. It yields the protein CASGLVLDRGYSNQPQHF.

The J gene is TRBJ1-2, the V gene TRBV10-3; 9 bases are shared with TRBD1. Germline lookup yields CDR1 ENHRY and CDR2 SYGVKD. With V trimmed by 5 bases and J by 7 bases, 5 bases remained unmatched. This CDR3 is 13 amino acids long. For the CDR3, the DNA is TGTGCCATCAGTAGGACAGGGGAGATTGGCTACACCTTC. It is translated as CAISRTGEIGYTF.

The chain carries TRBV19 and TRBJ2-1, with D tentatively TRBD1 (5 bases). V was shortened by 1 base and J by 3 bases, with 13 bases between the two germline ends. This CDR3 has 16 amino acids. Germline assignment: CDR1 LNHDA and CDR2 SQIVND (reference sequence). The CDR3 sequence is CASSIVPGLVYNEQFF. The CDR3 bases are TGTGCCAGTAGTATAGTTCCAGGGCTCGTCTACAATGAGCAGTTCTTC.

This chain connects TRBV15 to TRBJ2-7; 10 bases are shared with TRBD1. CDR1 is LNHNV and CDR2 is YYDKDF in the germline V gene (reference sequence). This CDR3 spans 18 amino acids. The J segment lost 6 bases and the V segment lost 0 bases, leaving 14 bases of the junction unmatched. CDR3 bases: TGTGCCACCAGCAGAGATCGGGTGACCGGGACAGGGGTCTCCGAGCAGTACTTC. Translated, it gives CATSRDRVTGTGVSEQYF.

This clone showed up just a few times. The chain uses TRBV10-1 and TRBJ1-5; 10 bases fit TRBD1. Germline V gives CDR1 WNHNN, CDR2 SYGVQD (reference sequence). V gave up 11 bases and J gave up 2 bases; unmatched junction bases: 9. The CDR3 extends over 15 amino acids. CDR3 bases: TGCGCCTACCAGACAGGGGGCGTTGGCAATCAGCCCCAGCATTTT. Translation: CAYQTGGVGNQPQHF.

This chain uses TRBV15 with TRBJ1-1; a possible D gene is TRBD1 (5 bases). This CDR3 spans 12 amino acids. The germline CDR1 and CDR2 sequences are LNHNV and YYDKDF (reference sequence). The V end was cut by 2 bases, the J end by 8 bases, with 9 bases between. For the CDR3, the DNA is TGTGCCACCAGCAGACGGGAGGGGGAAGCTTTCTTT. This gives the protein CATSRREGEAFF.

This clone was seen once. This rearrangement joins TRBV20-1 to TRBJ2-1; 7 nucleotides align to TRBD1. V was pared by 3 bases and J by 5 bases, with 1 base of the junction left unmatched. Germline V gene sequence: CDR1 DFQATT, CDR2 SNEGSKA (reference sequence). The CDR3 loop spans 12 amino acids. The CDR3 region is CSASQGDNEQFF. DNA of the CDR3: TGCAGTGCTAGTCAGGGGGACAATGAGCAGTTCTTC.

V gene TRBV25-1 combines with J gene TRBJ1-2; D possibly corresponds to TRBD1 (6 bases). Germline loops: CDR1 MGHDK, CDR2 SYGVNS. Trimming cost V 5 bases and J 5 bases, with 18 bases left between them. The CDR3 extends over 15 amino acids. The CDR3 sequence is CASSSQTGDYYGYTF. DNA for the CDR3: TGTGCCAGCAGTAGTCAGACAGGTGACTATTATGGCTACACCTTC.

This clone turned up a few times. The chain recombines TRBV6-5 with TRBJ1-1; 8 bases are a match to TRBD1. V shed 7 bases and J 1 base; nucleotides not matched to a gene: 8. The CDR3 consists of 15 residues. Per germline, CDR1 MNHEY and CDR2 SVGAGI. The CDR3 loop reads CASNYQGAGNTEAFF. The CDR3 coding sequence is TGTGCCAGCAACTATCAGGGGGCGGGGAACACTGAAGCTTTCTTT.

The chain carries TRBV4-1 and TRBJ2-3, with 9 bases aligning to TRBD2. Unmatched junction bases numbered 7, after V lost 1 base and J lost 2 bases. From germline, CDR1 is MGHRA and CDR2 YSYEKL. The CDR3 totals 17 residues. CDR3 residues: CASSQVLAGGLTDTQYF. The CDR3 nucleotides read TGCGCCAGCAGCCAAGTGTTGGCGGGGGGGCTCACAGATACGCAGTATTTT.

This clone was seen a single time. This sequence joins TRBV6-1 and TRBJ2-1; 8 bases are a match to TRBD1. The V segment lost 3 bases and the J segment 6 bases; nucleotides outside the gene matches: 4. The CDR3 runs 14 residues. Germline V CDR1 and CDR2: MNHNS, SASEGT. The DNA of the CDR3 is TGTGCCAGCAGTGATCCAGGGGGCATCAATGAGCAGTTCTTC. Protein: CASSDPGGINEQFF.

The V and J genes are TRBV7-2 and TRBJ2-5, with D hard to call. V gave up 6 bases and J gave up 5 bases, with 10 bases separating them. The CDR3 is 12 amino acids. The germline gives CDR1 SGHTA, CDR2 FQGNSA. Written as DNA, the CDR3 is TGTGCCAGCAGTCATAGGCGGGAGACCCAGTACTTC. This translates into CASSHRRETQYF.

This CDR3 reads CASSIDREETQYF. The CDR3 coding sequence is TGTGCCAGCAGCATCGACAGGGAAGAGACCCAGTACTTC. The chain couples TRBV7-9 to TRBJ2-5, with TRBD1 matching over 7 bases. Germline CDR1 reads SEHNR; CDR2 reads FQNEAQ (reference sequence). Germline trimming cut 5 bases from V and 3 bases from J; bases unmatched to any gene: 3. The CDR3 totals 13 residues.

The chain links TRBV7-9 to TRBJ1-2, with 7 positions matching TRBD1. This CDR3 contains 17 residues. The V and J ends lost 1 base and 1 base, in that order; junction bases with no gene match: 9. Germline CDR1 and CDR2: SEHNR and FQNEAQ (reference sequence). The CDR3 loop is CASSLGRGQSINYGYTF. The CDR3, as DNA: TGTGCCAGCAGCTTAGGCCGGGGACAGTCGATTAACTATGGCTACACCTTC.

The chain is built from TRBV5-4 and TRBJ2-7; tentative D call: TRBD1 (6 bases). CDR1 and CDR2 (germline): SGHNT, YYREEE (reference sequence). The CDR3 extends over 13 amino acids. Trimming left V 4 bases short and J 5 bases short, with 13 bases between. CDR3 sequence: CASSVGTIHEQYF. The DNA of the CDR3 is TGTGCCAGCAGCGTCGGGACAATCCACGAGCAGTACTTC.